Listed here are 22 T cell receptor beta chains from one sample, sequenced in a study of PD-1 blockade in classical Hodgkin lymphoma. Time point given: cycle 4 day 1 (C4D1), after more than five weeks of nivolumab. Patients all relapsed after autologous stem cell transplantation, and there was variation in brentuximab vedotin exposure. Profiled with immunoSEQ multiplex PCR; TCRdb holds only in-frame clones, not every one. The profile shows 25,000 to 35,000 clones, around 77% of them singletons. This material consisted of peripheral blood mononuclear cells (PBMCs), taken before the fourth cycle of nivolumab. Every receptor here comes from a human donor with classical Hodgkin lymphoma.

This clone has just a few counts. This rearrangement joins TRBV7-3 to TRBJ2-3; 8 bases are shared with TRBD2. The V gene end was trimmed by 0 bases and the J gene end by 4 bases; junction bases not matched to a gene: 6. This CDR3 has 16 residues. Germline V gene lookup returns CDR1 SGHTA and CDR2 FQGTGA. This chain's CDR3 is CASSLTGLVFSDTQYF. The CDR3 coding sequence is TGTGCCAGCAGCTTAACGGGACTAGTGTTTTCAGATACGCAGTATTTT.

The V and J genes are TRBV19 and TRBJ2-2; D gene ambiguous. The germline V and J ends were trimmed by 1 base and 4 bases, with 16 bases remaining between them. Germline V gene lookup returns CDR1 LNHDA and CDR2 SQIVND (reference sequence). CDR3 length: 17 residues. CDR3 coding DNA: TGTGCCAGTAGTATAGCGGGCCACGTCTTGGGCACCGGGGAGCTGTTTTTT. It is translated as CASSIAGHVLGTGELFF. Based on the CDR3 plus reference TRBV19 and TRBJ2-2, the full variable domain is DGGITQSPKYLFRKEGQNVTLSCEQNLNHDAMYWYRQDPGQGLRLIYYSQIVNDFQKGDIAEGYSVSREKKESFPLTVTSAQKNPTAFYLCASSIAGHVLGTGELFFGEGSRLTVL.

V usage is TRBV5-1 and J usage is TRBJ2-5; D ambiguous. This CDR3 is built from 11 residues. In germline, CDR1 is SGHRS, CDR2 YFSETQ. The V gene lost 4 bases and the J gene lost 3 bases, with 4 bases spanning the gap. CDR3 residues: CASSAEETQYF. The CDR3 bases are TGCGCCAGCAGCGCTGAAGAGACCCAGTACTTC.

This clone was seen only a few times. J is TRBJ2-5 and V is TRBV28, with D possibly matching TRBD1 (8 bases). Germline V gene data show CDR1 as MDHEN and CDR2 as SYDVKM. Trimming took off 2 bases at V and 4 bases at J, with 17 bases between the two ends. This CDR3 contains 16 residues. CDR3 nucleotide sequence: TGTGCCAGCAGTTTAGAAACAGGGGGAGGGACAGAGACCCAGTACTTC. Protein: CASSLETGGGTETQYF.

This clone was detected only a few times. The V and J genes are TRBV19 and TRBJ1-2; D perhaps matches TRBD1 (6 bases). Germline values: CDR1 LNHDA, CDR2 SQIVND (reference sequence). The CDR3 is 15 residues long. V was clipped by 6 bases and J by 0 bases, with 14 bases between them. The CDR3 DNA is TGTGCCAGTAGCCCTTTTGGGGGCCCTAACTATGGCTACACCTTC. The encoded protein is CASSPFGGPNYGYTF.

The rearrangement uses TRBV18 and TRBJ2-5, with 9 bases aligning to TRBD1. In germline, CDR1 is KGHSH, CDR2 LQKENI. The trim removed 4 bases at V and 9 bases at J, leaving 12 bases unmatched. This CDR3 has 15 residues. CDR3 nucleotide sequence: TGTGCCAGCTCACAAATCTCCGGGACAGGGCGATCCCAGTACTTC. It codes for CASSQISGTGRSQYF.

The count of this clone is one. The CDR3 DNA sequence: TGTGCCAGCAGCTACGCCCCTGGGACGGCTCGGGGAGAGCAGTTCTTC. Amino acid sequence: CASSYAPGTARGEQFF. The chain combines TRBV7-8 with TRBJ2-1; D is perhaps TRBD1 or TRBD2 (5 bases each). Germline CDR1 is SGHVS and CDR2 is FQNEAQ. The V and J ends lost 4 bases and 10 bases respectively, with 23 bases between them. The CDR3 has 16 residues.

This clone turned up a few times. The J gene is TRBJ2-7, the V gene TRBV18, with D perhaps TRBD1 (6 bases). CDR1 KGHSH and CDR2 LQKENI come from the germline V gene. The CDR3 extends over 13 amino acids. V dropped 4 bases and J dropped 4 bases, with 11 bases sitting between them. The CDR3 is CASSLGQKYEQYF. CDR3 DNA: TGTGCCAGCTCACTAGGACAGAAGTACGAGCAGTACTTC. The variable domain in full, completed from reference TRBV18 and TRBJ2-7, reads NAGVMQNPRHLVRRRGQEARLRCSPMKGHSHVYWYRQLPEEGLKFMVYLQKENIIDESGMPKERFSAEFPKEGPSILRIQQVVRGDSAAYFCASSLGQKYEQYFGPGTRLTVT.

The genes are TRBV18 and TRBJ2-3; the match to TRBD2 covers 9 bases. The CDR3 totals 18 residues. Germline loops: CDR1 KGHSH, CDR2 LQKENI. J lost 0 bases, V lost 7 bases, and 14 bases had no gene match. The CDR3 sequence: CASFENSLAGWSTDTQYF. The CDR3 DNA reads TGTGCCAGCTTCGAGAACAGCCTAGCGGGATGGAGCACAGATACGCAGTATTTT.

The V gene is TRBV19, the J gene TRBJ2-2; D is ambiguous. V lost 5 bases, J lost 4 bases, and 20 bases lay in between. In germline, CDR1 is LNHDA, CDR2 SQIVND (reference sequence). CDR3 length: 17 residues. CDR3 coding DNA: TGTGCCAGTAGTTCCCAGGCCTCGTTATATAGCACCGGGGAGCTGTTTTTT. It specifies CASSSQASLYSTGELFF.

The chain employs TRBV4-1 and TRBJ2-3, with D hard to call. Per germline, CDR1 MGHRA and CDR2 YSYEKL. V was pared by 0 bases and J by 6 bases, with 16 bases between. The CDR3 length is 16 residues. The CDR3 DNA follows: TGCGCCAGCAGCCAAGACGCCATACTTATATGGGATACGCAGTATTTT. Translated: CASSQDAILIWDTQYF.

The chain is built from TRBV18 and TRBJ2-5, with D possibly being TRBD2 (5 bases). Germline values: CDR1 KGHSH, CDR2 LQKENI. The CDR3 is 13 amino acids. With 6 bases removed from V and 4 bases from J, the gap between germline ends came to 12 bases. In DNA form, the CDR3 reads TGTGCCAGCTCCCTCCGGGAAGGAGAGACCCAGTACTTC. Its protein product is CASSLREGETQYF.

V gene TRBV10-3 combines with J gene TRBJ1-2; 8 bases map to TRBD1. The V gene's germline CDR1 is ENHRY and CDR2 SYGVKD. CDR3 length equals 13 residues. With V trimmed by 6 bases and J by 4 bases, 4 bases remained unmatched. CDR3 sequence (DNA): TGTGCCATCAGCCCGGGACAGGCCTATGGCTACACCTTC. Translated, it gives CAISPGQAYGYTF.

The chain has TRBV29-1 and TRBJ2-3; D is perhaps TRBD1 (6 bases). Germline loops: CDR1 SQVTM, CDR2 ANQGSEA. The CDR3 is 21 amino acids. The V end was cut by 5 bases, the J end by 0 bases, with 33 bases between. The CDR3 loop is CSVSSWIRGLDHLGSTDTQYF. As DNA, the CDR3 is TGCAGCGTTTCCTCGTGGATCAGGGGTCTTGACCACCTAGGCAGCACAGATACGCAGTATTTT.

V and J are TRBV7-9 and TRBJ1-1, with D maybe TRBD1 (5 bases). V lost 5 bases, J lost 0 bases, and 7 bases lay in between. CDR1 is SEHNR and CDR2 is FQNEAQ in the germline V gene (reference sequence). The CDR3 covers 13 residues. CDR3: CASSPTVNTEAFF. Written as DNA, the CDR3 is TGTGCCAGCAGCCCGACAGTGAACACTGAAGCTTTCTTT.

The CDR3 is CASSLAQRVLVGGTSNLDEQFF. The CDR3 nucleotides are TGTGCCAGCAGCTTAGCTCAACGTGTCTTAGTGGGTGGGACTAGCAACTTGGATGAGCAGTTCTTC. The V gene is TRBV7-2, the J gene TRBJ2-1; 9 bases are a match to TRBD2. This CDR3 has 22 amino acids. Germline values: CDR1 SGHTA, CDR2 FQGNSA. Losses at the gene ends were 0 bases for V and 8 bases for J; bases not matched to a gene: 26. Supplemented by reference TRBV7-2 and TRBJ2-1, the full variable domain reads GAGVSQSPSNKVTEKGKDVELRCDPISGHTALYWYRQSLGQGLEFLIYFQGNSAPDKSGLPSDRFSAERTGGSVSTLTIQRTQQEDSAVYLCASSLAQRVLVGGTSNLDEQFFGPGTRLTVL.

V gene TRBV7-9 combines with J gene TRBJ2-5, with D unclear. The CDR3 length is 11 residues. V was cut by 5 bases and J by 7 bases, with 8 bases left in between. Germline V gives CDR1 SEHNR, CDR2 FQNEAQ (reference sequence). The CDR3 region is CASSRSRTQYF. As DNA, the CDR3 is TGTGCCAGCAGCCGATCTCGGACCCAGTACTTC.

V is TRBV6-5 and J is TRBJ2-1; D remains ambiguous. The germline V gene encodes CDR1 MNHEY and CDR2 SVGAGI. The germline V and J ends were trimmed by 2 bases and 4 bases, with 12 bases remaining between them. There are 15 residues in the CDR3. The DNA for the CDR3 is TGTGCCAGCAGTTACCTGGGAAATCGGTACAATGAGCAGTTCTTC. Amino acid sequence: CASSYLGNRYNEQFF.

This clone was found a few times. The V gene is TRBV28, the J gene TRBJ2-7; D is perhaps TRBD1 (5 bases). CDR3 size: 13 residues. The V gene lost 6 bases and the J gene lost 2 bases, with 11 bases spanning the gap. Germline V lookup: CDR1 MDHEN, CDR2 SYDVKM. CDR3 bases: TGTGCCAGCAGCCTGGACACCCCCTACGAGCAGTACTTC. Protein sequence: CASSLDTPYEQYF.

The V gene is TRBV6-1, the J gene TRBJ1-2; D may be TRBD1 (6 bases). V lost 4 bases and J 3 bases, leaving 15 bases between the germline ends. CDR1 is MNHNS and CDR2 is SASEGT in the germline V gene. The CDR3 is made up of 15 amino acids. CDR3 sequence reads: CASSVIRGGDYGYTF. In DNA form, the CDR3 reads TGTGCCAGCAGTGTAATCAGGGGCGGTGACTATGGCTACACCTTC.

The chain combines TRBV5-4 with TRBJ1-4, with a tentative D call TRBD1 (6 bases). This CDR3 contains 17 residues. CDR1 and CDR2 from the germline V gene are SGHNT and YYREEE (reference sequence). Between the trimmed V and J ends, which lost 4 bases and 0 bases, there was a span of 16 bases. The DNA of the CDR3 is TGTGCCAGCAGCCCGGGGGGGGCGAAAACAACTAATGAAAAACTGTTTTTT. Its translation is CASSPGGAKTTNEKLFF.

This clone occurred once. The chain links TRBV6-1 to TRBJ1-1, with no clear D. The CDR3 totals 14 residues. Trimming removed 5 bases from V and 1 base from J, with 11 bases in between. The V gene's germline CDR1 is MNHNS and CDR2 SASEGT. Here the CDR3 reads CASSRTWGNTEAFF. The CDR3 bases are TGTGCCAGCAGTCGAACCTGGGGGAACACTGAAGCTTTCTTT.